Following are 6 T cell receptor beta chains from one sample sequenced in a study of blood T cells in healthy people across ages. Sample-barcoded 5' priming and a J-beta primer mix drove a second PCR of 7 to 11 cycles. TCRdb redid the calling of the 5' RACE reads with MiXCR, one entry per CDR3 protein. The sample comprises some 900,000 distinct CDR3 sequences, roughly 43% of which are singletons, and roughly 12% rests with the top ten. Sequencing used blood. The receptors originated from a young man in good health.

This clonotype has just a few counts. The genes are TRBV4-1 and TRBJ2-3; possible D gene TRBD2, 7 bases. Germline values: CDR1 MGHRA, CDR2 YSYEKL. The CDR3 contains 17 residues. V lost 0 bases and J lost 3, with 16 bases in between. The CDR3 nucleotides are TGCGCCAGCAGCCAAGACTCGCGGGGGCTCGTGACAGATACGCAGTATTTT. Translation gives CASSQDSRGLVTDTQYF.

J is TRBJ1-1 and V is TRBV6-2 or TRBV6-3; D ambiguous. Trimming left V 10 bases short and J 6 bases short, with 12 bases between. The length of the CDR3 is 11 residues. Germline V gene sequence: CDR1 MNHEY, CDR2 SVGEGT. The CDR3 sequence is CAIQGLAEAFF. CDR3 bases: TGTGCCATCCAAGGGCTGGCTGAAGCTTTCTTT.

This clonotype occurred many times. The gene calls are TRBV28 and TRBJ2-3; 10 bases are a match to TRBD2. This CDR3 comprises 20 residues. V gave up 4 bases and J gave up 0 bases; unmatched junction bases: 16. Looked up from germline, CDR1 is MDHEN and CDR2 is SYDVKM. Here the CDR3 reads CASSSPFGASGGPSTDTQYF. CDR3 nucleotides: TGTGCCAGCAGTTCCCCCTTTGGGGCTAGCGGGGGTCCTAGCACAGATACGCAGTATTTT.

This clonotype was counted a few times. The rearrangement uses TRBV12-3 or TRBV12-4 and TRBJ2-1; maybe TRBD2 (5 bases). Trimming took off 4 bases at V and 3 bases at J, with 7 bases between the two ends. The length of the CDR3 is 13 residues. The CDR3 region is CASSSGFYNEQFF. DNA for the CDR3: TGTGCCAGCAGTTCGGGATTCTACAATGAGCAGTTCTTC.

This chain connects TRBV10-3 to TRBJ2-5; D unclear. Trimming pared 3 bases from V and 2 bases from J, leaving 7 bases between. The CDR3 consists of 13 residues. Per germline, CDR1 ENHRY and CDR2 SYGVKD. The CDR3 DNA follows: TGTGCCATCAGTGATTTTAGACAAGAGACCCAGTACTTC. It encodes CAISDFRQETQYF.

This clonotype showed up just a few times. The gene calls are TRBV25-1 and TRBJ1-4; D possibly corresponds to TRBD1 (6 bases). This CDR3 spans 17 amino acids. V dropped 2 bases and J dropped 7 bases, with 20 bases sitting between them. Germline lookup yields CDR1 MGHDK and CDR2 SYGVNS. DNA of the CDR3: TGTGCCAGCAGTGAAGATAGGGGGGGACGACTCGGTGAAAAACTGTTTTTT. Translated, it gives CASSEDRGGRLGEKLFF.